The 27 T cell receptor beta chains below come from one sample, sequenced in a study of blood T cells in healthy people across ages. The use of a sample-barcoded 5' primer and a J-beta primer mix characterized a second PCR of about 6 to 12 cycles. TCRdb itself ran the 5' RACE reads through MiXCR, one entry per CDR3 protein. The sample shows around 1.5 million distinct CDR3 sequences, 45% to 70% of them seen only once. Sequencing was done on a sample of blood. The origin of the receptors is a man between 18 and 35 years old in good health.

This clonotype has more than one count but fewer than ten. V usage is TRBV6-2 or TRBV6-3 and J usage is TRBJ1-6, with D unclear. The germline gives CDR1 MNHEY, CDR2 SVGEGT. The length of the CDR3 is 14 residues. V lost 6 bases and J 0 bases, leaving 6 bases between the germline ends. This CDR3 reads CASSRSSYNSPLHF. The CDR3 bases are TGTGCCAGCAGCCGTAGCTCCTATAATTCACCCCTCCACTTT.

This clonotype was seen a handful of times. The chain joins TRBV9 to TRBJ2-5; D possibly corresponds to TRBD1 (7 bases). Matching the DNA end better, TRBJ2-7 makes the J call doubtful. This CDR3 has 14 residues. Germline V gene data show CDR1 as SGDLS and CDR2 as YYNGEE. CDR3 protein: CASSLEEGADEQYF. The CDR3, as DNA: TGTGCCAGCAGCTTGGAGGAGGGGGCCGACGAGCAGTACTTC.

V is TRBV5-1 and J is TRBJ1-1; D is ambiguous. Trimming pared 2 bases from V and 5 bases from J, leaving 16 bases between. Per the germline V gene, CDR1 is SGHRS and CDR2 is YFSETQ. The CDR3 extends over 15 amino acids. As DNA, the CDR3 is TGCGCCAGCAGCTTAGATCCGGAACCGGGGACTGAAGCTTTCTTT. This gives the protein CASSLDPEPGTEAFF.

This clonotype was observed a few times. The chain is built from TRBV12-3 or TRBV12-4 and TRBJ2-5, with 12 bases that match TRBD2. The V segment lost 8 bases and the J segment 0 bases; nucleotides outside the gene matches: 13. This CDR3 region has 18 residues. CDR3 in DNA: TGTGCCAGCGCCAGGGCGACTAGCGGGGGAATAAACCAAGAGACCCAGTACTTC. Translated, it gives CASARATSGGINQETQYF.

The gene calls are TRBV7-2 and TRBJ2-1; the match to TRBD2 covers 9 bases. Germline V CDR1 and CDR2: SGHTA, FQGNSA. There are 15 residues in the CDR3. Unmatched junction bases numbered 7, after V lost 7 bases and J lost 3 bases. CDR3 DNA sequence: TGTGCCAGCACCCTCAGGACTAGCGACTACAATGAGCAGTTCTTC. It specifies CASTLRTSDYNEQFF.

V gene TRBV7-2 combines with J gene TRBJ1-4; 10 bases are shared with TRBD1. The germline V gene encodes CDR1 SGHTA and CDR2 FQGNSA. This CDR3 is built from 18 residues. V dropped 0 bases and J dropped 3; count of bases not matched to a gene: 7. Here the CDR3 reads CASSLAPGQGLSNEKLFF. The CDR3 bases are TGTGCCAGCAGCTTAGCGCCGGGACAGGGGTTGTCTAATGAAAAACTGTTTTTT.

There are a few counts of this clonotype. The chain carries TRBV4-1 and TRBJ2-7, with 7 bases identical to TRBD2. Germline assignment: CDR1 MGHRA and CDR2 YSYEKL. The CDR3 consists of 17 residues. After removal of 4 bases from V and 3 bases from J, the junction contained 15 bases not matched to a gene. The CDR3: CASSPPLGSGEIYEQYF. The CDR3 coding sequence is TGCGCCAGCAGCCCTCCGTTGGGGAGCGGGGAGATCTACGAGCAGTACTTC.

The J gene is TRBJ2-7, the V gene TRBV6-5, with TRBD1 as a possible D gene (8 bases). There are 17 residues in the CDR3. Looked up from germline, CDR1 is MNHEY and CDR2 is SVGAGI. V lost 0 bases and J lost 7, with 22 bases in between. The CDR3 here is CASSYSRGGQGAREQYF. The CDR3 bases are TGTGCCAGCAGTTACTCGCGGGGAGGGCAGGGGGCTCGGGAGCAGTACTTC.

The chain joins TRBV3-1 to TRBJ2-1, with 8 nucleotides matching TRBD2. After removal of 0 bases from V and 8 bases from J, the junction contained 3 bases not matched to a gene. This CDR3 comprises 14 residues. The germline CDR1 and CDR2 sequences are LGHDT and YNNKEL (reference sequence). The CDR3 bases are TGTGCCAGCAGCCAAGAACCGGGGGGGTATGAGCAGTTCTTC. It is translated as CASSQEPGGYEQFF.

Only a few counts were recorded for this clonotype. The CDR3, as DNA: TGTGCCAGCACCCTCATCAAGATCGGCCTTGATGGCTACACCTTC. It encodes CASTLIKIGLDGYTF. The chain carries TRBV6-6 and TRBJ1-2; D unresolved. Germline CDR1 MNHNY, CDR2 SVGAGI (reference sequence). Trimming shortened V by 7 bases and J by 6 bases, and 21 bases separated the two germline ends. This CDR3 has 15 amino acids.

This chain links TRBV12-3 or TRBV12-4 with TRBJ1-2, with 8 bases identical to TRBD1. The V and J ends lost 3 bases and 4 bases, in that order; junction bases with no gene match: 4. The CDR3 length is 14 residues. The CDR3 DNA is TGTGCCAGCAGTTTGACAGGGGTCGTCTATGGCTACACCTTC. As protein: CASSLTGVVYGYTF.

The chain recombines TRBV29-1 with TRBJ2-1, with no clear D. This CDR3 spans 13 amino acids. Trimming stripped 3 bases from V and 7 bases from J, with 13 bases between. Germline V gene sequence: CDR1 SQVTM, CDR2 ANQGSEA. In DNA form, the CDR3 reads TGCAGCGTTGAGTTTTTATTGGGGAATGAGCAGTTCTTC. Protein sequence: CSVEFLLGNEQFF.

This chain connects TRBV3-1 to TRBJ2-3; 10 bases fit TRBD2. After removal of 4 bases from V and 0 bases from J, the junction contained 7 bases not matched to a gene. This CDR3 has 17 residues. The germline V gene has CDR1 LGHDT and CDR2 YNNKEL (reference sequence). In DNA form, the CDR3 reads TGTGCCAGCAGCCGCCACCTGACTAGCGGGAGCACAGATACGCAGTATTTT. Translated, it gives CASSRHLTSGSTDTQYF.

This clonotype showed up just a few times. The chain uses TRBV20-1 and TRBJ2-5; D might be TRBD2 (6 bases). Germline lookup yields CDR1 DFQATT and CDR2 SNEGSKA (reference sequence). V was cut by 0 bases and J by 7 bases, with 15 bases left in between. The CDR3 covers 14 residues. The chain's CDR3 is CSARDLGGRMTQYF. In DNA, the CDR3 is TGCAGTGCTAGAGATCTCGGGGGACGAATGACCCAGTACTTC.

The chain couples TRBV4-2 to TRBJ1-4; no firm D call. V dropped 1 base and J dropped 7 bases, with 13 bases sitting between them. CDR3 size: 15 residues. The germline V gene has CDR1 LGHNA and CDR2 YNFKEQ. The CDR3: CASSQVRGPIEKLFF. The CDR3 coding sequence is TGTGCCAGCAGCCAAGTGAGAGGCCCCATTGAAAAACTGTTTTTT.

The V gene is TRBV5-5, the J gene TRBJ2-3, with D tentatively TRBD1 (5 bases). The length of the CDR3 is 14 residues. V was clipped by 10 bases and J by 4 bases, with 19 bases between them. CDR1 and CDR2 from the germline V gene are SGHKS and YYEKEE (reference sequence). In DNA form, the CDR3 reads TGTGCCTCCTCAGGTCAGGGATACGCAGATACGCAGTATTTT. It codes for CASSGQGYADTQYF.

The CDR3 reads CSVQTGADYGYTF. The CDR3 nucleotides read TGCAGCGTCCAAACAGGGGCCGACTATGGCTACACCTTC. The rearrangement joins TRBV29-1 to TRBJ1-2; 7 positions agree with TRBD1. Germline V CDR1 and CDR2: SQVTM, ANQGSEA. The junction had 7 bases not matched to a gene; V was cut back by 6 bases and J by 3 bases. The CDR3 totals 13 residues.

V usage is TRBV6-5 and J usage is TRBJ2-2; TRBD2 matches at 8 bases. V was clipped by 6 bases and J by 1 base; unmatched bases: 7. The CDR3 is 16 amino acids. Germline values: CDR1 MNHEY, CDR2 SVGAGI. The CDR3 loop reads CASRITAGENTGELFF. The CDR3 DNA sequence: TGTGCCAGCAGAATCACAGCGGGAGAGAACACCGGGGAGCTGTTTTTT.

This chain joins TRBV27 and TRBJ1-2, with TRBD1 as a possible D gene (6 bases). Germline CDR1 and CDR2: MNHEY and SMNVEV (reference sequence). CDR3 size: 16 residues. Trimming removed 0 bases from V and 4 bases from J, with 15 bases in between. The CDR3 loop is CASSLSVGGASYGYTF. The CDR3 coding sequence is TGTGCCAGCAGTTTATCGGTGGGGGGCGCGAGCTATGGCTACACCTTC.

There are a few counts of this clonotype. The gene calls are TRBV4-1 and TRBJ2-7, with D perhaps assigned TRBD1 or TRBD2 (5 bases each). The ends were cut back, 4 bases at V and 3 bases at J, with 19 bases in the middle. The germline V gene has CDR1 MGHRA and CDR2 YSYEKL. The CDR3 runs 16 residues. Here the CDR3 DNA reads TGCGCCAGCAGCCCCATCCCGGCAGGGAGAGGCTACGAGCAGTACTTC. Residues: CASSPIPAGRGYEQYF.

V gene TRBV5-1 combines with J gene TRBJ2-1; 7 nucleotides align to TRBD2. This CDR3 region has 15 residues. Germline V gene sequence: CDR1 SGHRS, CDR2 YFSETQ. Losses at the gene ends were 4 bases for V and 1 base for J; bases not matched to a gene: 5. As DNA, the CDR3 is TGCGCCAGCAGCGTCATGCGGGGGTCCTACAATGAGCAGTTCTTC. This translates into CASSVMRGSYNEQFF.

This chain uses TRBV27 with TRBJ1-5; 7 bases map to TRBD1. The junction had 7 bases not matched to a gene; V was cut back by 10 bases and J by 7 bases. This CDR3 comprises 12 residues. The V gene's germline CDR1 is MNHEY and CDR2 SMNVEV (reference sequence). In nucleotides, the CDR3 is TGTGCCATTGGGACAGTGGGCCAGCCCCAGCATTTT. It is translated as CAIGTVGQPQHF.

Notes on this clonotype: The junction departs from germline at one end; a sequencing error may be responsible. V is TRBV12-3 or TRBV12-4 and J is TRBJ2-3; 9 nucleotides agree with TRBD1. The CDR3 has 16 amino acids. The CDR3 sequence: CASSLGTGVIADTQYF. The CDR3 nucleotides read TGTGCCAGCAGTTTAGGGACAGGGGTCATCGCAGATACGCAATATTTT.

This clonotype has only one observation. V usage is TRBV29-1 and J usage is TRBJ2-1, with 7 bases fitting TRBD2. This CDR3 region has 16 residues. Germline V lookup: CDR1 SQVTM, CDR2 ANQGSEA. The junction had 25 bases not matched to a gene; V was cut back by 7 bases and J by 13 bases. The CDR3 region is CSASSHGGGMQETQFF. CDR3 coding DNA: TGCAGCGCATCCAGTCATGGGGGAGGGATGCAAGAGACCCAGTTCTTC.

The chain recombines TRBV12-3 or TRBV12-4 with TRBJ1-6; D remains ambiguous. Trimming shortened V by 5 bases and J by 8 bases, and 19 bases separated the two germline ends. The CDR3 has 16 residues. The CDR3 bases are TGTGCCAGCAGTCCACTCACTGGAGGCCCGGATTCACCCCTCCACTTT. The encoded protein is CASSPLTGGPDSPLHF.

This clonotype was found once. V usage is TRBV27 and J usage is TRBJ1-3; TRBD1 is a possible D gene (5 bases). Trimming pared 5 bases from V and 3 bases from J, leaving 8 bases between. Germline CDR1 reads MNHEY; CDR2 reads SMNVEV (reference sequence). The CDR3 loop spans 13 amino acids. The CDR3 loop reads CASSTGYGNTIYF. The CDR3 coding sequence is TGTGCCAGCAGTACAGGCTATGGAAACACCATATATTTT.

V and J are TRBV27 and TRBJ2-7; 8 nucleotides match TRBD1. The trim removed 6 bases at V and 0 bases at J, leaving 7 bases unmatched. CDR1 and CDR2 (germline): MNHEY, SMNVEV (reference sequence). There are 15 residues in the CDR3. The CDR3 protein is CASRKMGQVSYEQYF. CDR3 DNA: TGTGCCAGCAGGAAAATGGGACAGGTCTCCTACGAGCAGTACTTC.